This is a list of T cell receptor beta chains from one sample in a study of T-cell memory formation after mild COVID-19. From the 5' RACE reads, TCRdb called clonotypes with MiXCR, one entry per CDR3 protein. The table records some 100,000 distinct CDR3 sequences, roughly 10% of them present only once. Sequencing was performed on PBMCs or a T cell subset sorted from them (not recorded which). The receptor set was obtained from a man younger than 30 who had mild COVID-19 (a few samples of this study predate the infection). Cell type and time point are not known. CDR3s include the opening cysteine and the closing phenylalanine or tryptophan. The order of the fields is D gene, V gene, J gene, CDR3 protein. A D gene is named only where the DNA matches it firmly.

>NA|TRBV6-2/TRBV6-3|TRBJ2-1
CASSFPYNEQFF
>NA|TRBV4-2|TRBJ2-1
CASSQDYWEEGSNEQFF
>NA|TRBV6-2/TRBV6-3|TRBJ2-3
CASSSGTTRLGQYF
>NA|TRBV7-2|TRBJ2-2
CASSLARGPGRELFF
>NA|TRBV3-1|TRBJ2-3
CASTRAANTDTQYF
>TRBD1|TRBV4-3|TRBJ2-3
CASRQDLGQGSDTQYF
>NA|TRBV5-1|TRBJ1-6
CASSLGQGTNSPLHF
>TRBD2|TRBV11-2|TRBJ2-3
CASSLGGDYTDTQYF
>TRBD2|TRBV12-3/TRBV12-4|TRBJ2-3
CASSFGWGIGTSGGRTDTQYF
>NA|TRBV20-1|TRBJ2-3
CTSESSGTPGADTQYF
>TRBD1|TRBV4-1|TRBJ1-1
CASSHAGTGGTEAFF
>NA|TRBV7-9|TRBJ2-2
CASSYRPGTGELFF
>NA|TRBV6-1|TRBJ2-4
CASRTILAKNIQYF
>NA|TRBV7-2|TRBJ2-1
CASSLAFTGTYAYEQFF
>NA|TRBV4-1|TRBJ2-5
CASSQISGETQYF
>NA|TRBV12-3/TRBV12-4|TRBJ2-5
CASSLTLTEETQYF
>NA|TRBV7-9|TRBJ2-7
CASSLDGSASYEQYF